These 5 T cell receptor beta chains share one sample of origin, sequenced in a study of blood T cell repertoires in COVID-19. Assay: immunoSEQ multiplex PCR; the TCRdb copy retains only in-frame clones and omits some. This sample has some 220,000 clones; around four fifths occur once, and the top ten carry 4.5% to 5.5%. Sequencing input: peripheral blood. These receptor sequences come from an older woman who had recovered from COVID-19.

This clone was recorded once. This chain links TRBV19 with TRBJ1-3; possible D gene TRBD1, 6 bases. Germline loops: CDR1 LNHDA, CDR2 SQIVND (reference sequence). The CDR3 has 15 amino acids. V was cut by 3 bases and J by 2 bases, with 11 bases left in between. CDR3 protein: CASSINRETGNTIYF. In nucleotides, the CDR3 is TGTGCCAGTAGTATCAACAGGGAAACTGGAAACACCATATATTTT. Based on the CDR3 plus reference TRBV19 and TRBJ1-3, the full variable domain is DGGITQSPKYLFRKEGQNVTLSCEQNLNHDAMYWYRQDPGQGLRLIYYSQIVNDFQKGDIAEGYSVSREKKESFPLTVTSAQKNPTAFYLCASSINRETGNTIYFGEGSWLTVV.

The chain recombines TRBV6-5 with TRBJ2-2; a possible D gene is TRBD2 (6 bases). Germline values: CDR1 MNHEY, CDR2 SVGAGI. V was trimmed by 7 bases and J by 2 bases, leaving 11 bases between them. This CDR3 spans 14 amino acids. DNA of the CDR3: TGTGCCAGCATTTTTAGCGGAAACACCGGGGAGCTGTTTTTT. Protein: CASIFSGNTGELFF.

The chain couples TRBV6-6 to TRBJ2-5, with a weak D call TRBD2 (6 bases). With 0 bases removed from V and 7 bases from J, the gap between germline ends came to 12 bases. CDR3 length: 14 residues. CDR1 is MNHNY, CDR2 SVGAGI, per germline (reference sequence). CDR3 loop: CASSYSGTSGTQYF. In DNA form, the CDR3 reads TGTGCCAGCAGTTACTCCGGGACTTCGGGGACCCAGTACTTC.

The CDR3 sequence is CASRRQGKDAFF. As DNA, the CDR3 is TGTGCCAGCAGAAGACAGGGAAAGGATGCTTTCTTT. The chain combines TRBV6-6 with TRBJ1-1, with 7 bases matching TRBD1. V shed 6 bases and J 11 bases; nucleotides not matched to a gene: 9. The CDR3 runs 12 residues. Germline V gives CDR1 MNHNY, CDR2 SVGAGI (reference sequence).

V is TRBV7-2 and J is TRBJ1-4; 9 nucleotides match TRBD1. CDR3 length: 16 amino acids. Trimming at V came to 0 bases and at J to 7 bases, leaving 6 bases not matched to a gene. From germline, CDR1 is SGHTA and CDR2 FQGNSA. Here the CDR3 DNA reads TGTGCCAGCAGCTTAGCGACCGTGACAGGGGGTGAAAAACTGTTTTTT. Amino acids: CASSLATVTGGEKLFF. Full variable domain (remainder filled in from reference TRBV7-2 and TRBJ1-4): GAGVSQSPSNKVTEKGKDVELRCDPISGHTALYWYRQSLGQGLEFLIYFQGNSAPDKSGLPSDRFSAERTGGSVSTLTIQRTQQEDSAVYLCASSLATVTGGEKLFFGSGTQLSVL.